What follows are 21 T cell receptor beta chains derived from one specimen sequenced in a study of T cells in Graves' hyperthyroidism and ophthalmopathy. TCR beta CDR3 regions were amplified from RNA transcripts. In the first-round RT-PCR of the TCR CDR3, the HTBI primer set was used. TCRdb re-derived calls from the multiplex PCR reads in MiXCR, one entry per CDR3 protein. The sample includes 600,000 to 800,000 distinct CDR3 sequences, around 40% of them seen just once. What was sequenced was blood. Source of these receptors: a woman aged 35 to 49 with Graves' hyperthyroidism.

This clonotype was recorded many times. This chain connects TRBV2 to TRBJ1-6; tentative D call: TRBD1 (5 bases). Trimming cost V 6 bases and J 8 bases, with 11 bases left between them. There are 13 residues in the CDR3. From germline, CDR1 is SNHLY and CDR2 FYNNEI. In DNA, the CDR3 is TGTGCCAGCAGCCCTACCAGGGATTCACCCCTCCACTTT. Amino acid sequence: CASSPTRDSPLHF.

This clonotype was seen a single time. The rearrangement uses TRBV20-1 and TRBJ2-5, with 11 bases identical to TRBD2. Germline CDR1 reads DFQATT; CDR2 reads SNEGSKA (reference sequence). The CDR3 consists of 15 residues. Trimming at V came to 4 bases and at J to 10 bases, leaving 14 bases not matched to a gene. CDR3 sequence reads: CSAMGLAGGSGVQYF. The CDR3 nucleotides are TGCAGTGCTATGGGGCTAGCGGGGGGCAGTGGTGTCCAGTACTTC.

The V call is TRBV7-2, the J call TRBJ2-7; D is unclear. Trimming took 3 bases from V and 7 from J, leaving 13 bases between them. This CDR3 spans 13 amino acids. The germline V gene encodes CDR1 SGHTA and CDR2 FQGNSA. The CDR3 loop is CASSLSSYNEQYF. As DNA, the CDR3 is TGTGCCAGCAGCTTGAGCTCCTACAATGAGCAGTACTTC.

The V gene is TRBV20-1, the J gene TRBJ1-5; TRBD1 agrees at 8 bases. Losses at the gene ends were 2 bases for V and 2 bases for J; bases not matched to a gene: 2. There are 14 residues in the CDR3. Per germline, CDR1 DFQATT and CDR2 SNEGSKA (reference sequence). In DNA, the CDR3 is TGCAGTGCTAGACAACAGGGGGGCAATCAGCCCCAGCATTTT. It codes for CSARQQGGNQPQHF.

The chain has TRBV2 and TRBJ2-2; D may be TRBD1 or TRBD2 (5 bases each). Germline lookup yields CDR1 SNHLY and CDR2 FYNNEI. This CDR3 is built from 17 residues. V shed 6 bases and J shed 8 bases, with 25 bases lying between them. The DNA for the CDR3 is TGTGCCAGCAGCGCCCAGTTAGGGAGCTACGGGGCTGGGGAGCTGTTTTTT. Its translation: CASSAQLGSYGAGELFF.

This clonotype has a count of ten or more. The chain uses TRBV19 and TRBJ1-1; tentatively, D is TRBD1 (5 bases). Per germline, CDR1 LNHDA and CDR2 SQIVND (reference sequence). Trimming took off 5 bases at V and 1 base at J, with 14 bases between the two ends. The CDR3 is 15 residues long. The CDR3, as DNA: TGTGCCAGTAGTGGCCTTGGACAAAGGAACACTGAAGCTTTCTTT. Protein: CASSGLGQRNTEAFF. Based on the CDR3 plus reference TRBV19 and TRBJ1-1, the full variable domain is DGGITQSPKYLFRKEGQNVTLSCEQNLNHDAMYWYRQDPGQGLRLIYYSQIVNDFQKGDIAEGYSVSREKKESFPLTVTSAQKNPTAFYLCASSGLGQRNTEAFFGQGTRLTVV.

This clonotype was picked up a small number of times. The J gene is TRBJ2-7, the V gene TRBV4-3, with 8 bases aligning to TRBD1. CDR1 is LGHNA, CDR2 YSLEER, per germline. The length of the CDR3 is 16 residues. V trimming: 1 base; J trimming: 3 bases; junction bases outside the gene matches: 8. DNA for the CDR3: TGCGCCAGCAGCCAAGGGGGCCAGGGGGCCGGCTACGAGCAGTACTTC. It yields the protein CASSQGGQGAGYEQYF.

This clonotype was observed a handful of times. This chain uses TRBV10-3 with TRBJ2-2; 11 bases match TRBD2. This CDR3 region has 18 residues. Germline V lookup: CDR1 ENHRY, CDR2 SYGVKD. The J segment lost 2 bases and the V segment lost 10 bases, leaving 15 bases of the junction unmatched. This CDR3 reads CASKTLPGTSGNTGELFF. In DNA form, the CDR3 reads TGTGCCAGCAAAACCTTGCCCGGGACTAGCGGAAACACCGGGGAGCTGTTTTTT.

A note on this clonotype: This may arise from a read error, as a much more abundant clone is one base away. V and J are TRBV7-9 and TRBJ2-2, with D perhaps being TRBD1 or TRBD2 (6 bases each). CDR1 is SEHNR, CDR2 FQNEAQ, per germline (reference sequence). Trimming removed 0 bases from V and 2 bases from J, with 10 bases in between. This CDR3 region has 16 residues. The CDR3 DNA follows: TGTGCCAGCAGCTTAGCGCCGGGGGCCAACACCGGGGAGCTGTTTTTT. Translated: CASSLAPGANTGELFF.

This chain joins TRBV19 and TRBJ1-1; D might be TRBD1 (5 bases). CDR1 and CDR2 from the germline V gene are LNHDA and SQIVND (reference sequence). The CDR3 spans 13 residues. V lost 5 bases, J lost 4 bases, and 11 bases lay in between. This CDR3 reads CASSWQRGTEAFF. The DNA for the CDR3 is TGTGCCAGTAGTTGGCAGAGGGGCACTGAAGCTTTCTTT.

The chain combines TRBV14 with TRBJ1-2; the D gene is possibly TRBD1 (6 bases). There are 14 residues in the CDR3. Deletions cut 3 bases from V and 6 bases from J, with 14 bases between. Germline CDR1 reads SGHDN; CDR2 reads FVKESK. The CDR3 loop reads CASSHTGIYHGYTF. CDR3 nucleotide sequence: TGTGCCAGCAGCCACACAGGGATCTACCATGGCTACACCTTC.

This clonotype was counted many times. The chain couples TRBV2 to TRBJ1-4; 8 bases are shared with TRBD1. Germline V gives CDR1 SNHLY, CDR2 FYNNEI. Trimming took 6 bases from V and 7 from J; bases not matched to a gene: 16. The CDR3 loop spans 17 amino acids. CDR3 bases: TGTGCCAGCAGCGTTCAGACAGGGGCGAAGGCCCGTGAAAAACTGTTTTTT. Translated: CASSVQTGAKAREKLFF.

This clonotype was detected ten times or more. The V and J genes are TRBV19 and TRBJ1-1; unclear D gene. The V end lost 4 bases, the J end lost 1 base, and 7 bases lay between the germline ends. The length of the CDR3 is 13 residues. The germline V gene encodes CDR1 LNHDA and CDR2 SQIVND (reference sequence). The CDR3 sequence is CASSNPENTEAFF. DNA of the CDR3: TGTGCCAGTAGTAACCCAGAGAACACTGAAGCTTTCTTT.

This clonotype showed up just a few times. This chain links TRBV27 with TRBJ1-6; 7 bases map to TRBD1. V lost 2 bases and J lost 8; bases outside the gene matches: 6. The CDR3 spans 15 residues. Germline V gene lookup returns CDR1 MNHEY and CDR2 SMNVEV (reference sequence). CDR3 protein: CASSLADRVDSPLHF. CDR3 coding DNA: TGTGCCAGCAGTTTAGCTGACAGGGTTGATTCACCCCTCCACTTT.

This sequence joins TRBV25-1 and TRBJ1-1, with D perhaps matching TRBD1 (6 bases). The CDR3 spans 15 residues. With 1 base removed from V and 5 bases from J, the gap between germline ends came to 14 bases. Germline lookup yields CDR1 MGHDK and CDR2 SYGVNS. The CDR3: CASSEWGPEGTEAFF. Here the CDR3 DNA reads TGTGCCAGCAGTGAATGGGGGCCCGAGGGGACTGAAGCTTTCTTT.

This clonotype came up many times. The chain is built from TRBV12-3 or TRBV12-4 and TRBJ1-6, with D uncertain. Trimming stripped 6 bases from V and 7 bases from J, with 16 bases between. The CDR3 spans 15 residues. CDR3 sequence reads: CASRPGPALNSPLHF. The CDR3 coding sequence is TGTGCCAGCAGGCCGGGCCCCGCTCTAAATTCACCCCTCCACTTT.

About this clonotype itself: This may arise from a read error, as a much more abundant clone is one base away. The CDR3 sequence is CASSLAGGWTGGYTF. In nucleotides, the CDR3 is TGTGCCAGCAGCTTAGCTGGGGGGTGGACAGGCGGCTACACCTTC. The chain couples TRBV7-2 to TRBJ1-2; TRBD1 matches at 7 bases. CDR3 length: 15 amino acids. The junction had 9 bases not matched to a gene; V was cut back by 0 bases and J by 8 bases. The germline V gene encodes CDR1 SGHTA and CDR2 FQGNSA.

This clonotype was seen at least ten times. The chain is built from TRBV7-9 and TRBJ1-2; D call uncertain. The CDR3 covers 13 residues. CDR1 and CDR2 from the germline V gene are SEHNR and FQNEAQ (reference sequence). V was trimmed by 6 bases and J by 4 bases, leaving 12 bases between them. The CDR3 bases are TGTGCCAGCAGGGGCGGGTTAGGCTATGGCTACACCTTC. Its protein is CASRGGLGYGYTF.

The rearrangement joins TRBV5-1 to TRBJ2-2; either TRBD1 or TRBD2 may fit D (5 bases each). Per germline, CDR1 SGHRS and CDR2 YFSETQ. This CDR3 region has 14 residues. V dropped 3 bases and J dropped 4 bases, with 10 bases sitting between them. The CDR3 DNA reads TGCGCCAGCAGCTCGAGGGACGGCACCGGGGAGCTGTTTTTT. It specifies CASSSRDGTGELFF.

The CDR3 reads CASSPWGAEQFF. The CDR3 DNA sequence: TGTGCCAGCAGTCCCTGGGGGGCCGAGCAGTTCTTC. V usage is TRBV12-3 or TRBV12-4 and J usage is TRBJ2-1, with D perhaps being TRBD1 or TRBD2 (6 bases each). CDR3 length: 12 residues. V was pared by 5 bases and J by 10 bases, with 12 bases between.

In this sample, this clonotype turned up many times. The rearrangement links TRBV10-3 to TRBJ1-5, with TRBD1 identical over 10 bases. The CDR3 length is 17 residues. CDR1 and CDR2 from the germline V gene are ENHRY and SYGVKD. Losses at the gene ends were 0 bases for V and 9 bases for J; bases not matched to a gene: 11. The CDR3 sequence is CAISESMDRGLGWPQHF. The CDR3 DNA sequence: TGTGCCATCAGTGAGTCTATGGACAGGGGGTTAGGTTGGCCCCAGCATTTT.